These 11 T cell receptor beta chains were sequenced from one sample in a study of blood T cells in healthy people across ages (dated by TCRdb to the mid-2010s). Library preparation was by 5' RACE. This sample was sequenced with an Illumina HiSeq 2500. A second roughly 6 to 11 cycle PCR used a sample-barcoded 5' primer and a J-beta primer mix. The raw public reads went through TCRdb reprocessing: fastp at Q25, MiXCR clone calling, in-frame beta chains kept. Every CDR3 protein is listed once, alongside the most common genes and DNA of its rows. The sample table records around 850,000 distinct CDR3 sequences; 30% to 45% of these occur just once. The top ten clonotypes cover 10% to 15% of the sample. Sequencing used blood. These receptors all stem from a man aged 18 to 35 in good health.

Turning to this clonotype: With a much larger clone just one base away, this may be a read error. This chain connects TRBV20-1 to TRBJ1-5, with 8 positions matching TRBD1. This CDR3 has 15 residues. Germline V CDR1 and CDR2: DFQATT, SNEGSKA (reference sequence). In DNA, the CDR3 is TGCGGTGCTAGTAATCCGGGACAGGGCAATCAGCCCCAGCATTTT. It encodes CGASNPGQGNQPQHF.

The chain employs TRBV25-1 and TRBJ2-5, with a weak D call TRBD1 (6 bases). V lost 4 bases and J lost 11, with 29 bases in between. Germline V gene lookup returns CDR1 MGHDK and CDR2 SYGVNS. The CDR3 extends over 17 amino acids. In DNA, the CDR3 is TGTGCCAGCAGTGGATACACTTACAGGGTCACCTACAATGAGCAGTACTTC. It is translated as CASSGYTYRVTYNEQYF.

CDR3 DNA sequence: TGTGCCAGCACGAAGGGGGGGTACAATGAGCAGTTCTTC. Residues: CASTKGGYNEQFF. V gene TRBV12-3 or TRBV12-4 combines with J gene TRBJ2-1; a weak D match, TRBD2 (7 bases). V gave up 7 bases and J gave up 4 bases, with 11 bases separating them. The length of the CDR3 is 13 residues.

The J gene is TRBJ2-1, the V gene TRBV9, with 11 bases aligning to TRBD2. Near its end, the DNA agrees better with TRBJ2-7, so the J call may be wrong. CDR1 SGDLS and CDR2 YYNGEE come from the germline V gene. This CDR3 has 16 amino acids. The CDR3 reads CASSMTSGASYNEQYF. In DNA form, the CDR3 reads TGTGCCAGCAGTATGACTAGCGGGGCCTCCTACAATGAGCAGTACTTC.

This clonotype has more than one count but fewer than ten. The chain employs TRBV4-2 and TRBJ2-1, with TRBD2 identical over 8 bases. The trim removed 2 bases at V and 1 base at J, leaving 4 bases unmatched. The germline gives CDR1 LGHNA, CDR2 YNFKEQ. CDR3 length: 16 residues. CDR3 amino acids: CASSQFTSGSYNEQFF. CDR3 in DNA: TGTGCCAGCAGCCAATTCACTAGCGGATCCTACAATGAGCAGTTCTTC.

The chain couples TRBV12-3 or TRBV12-4 to TRBJ1-2; TRBD1 matches at 7 bases. J gave up 0 bases and V 6 bases, and 7 bases lay outside the gene matches. The CDR3 runs to 15 residues. The CDR3 loop reads CASRATGDTNYGYTF. CDR3 in DNA: TGTGCCAGCAGGGCCACAGGGGATACTAACTATGGCTACACCTTC.

This clonotype was detected many times. The chain recombines TRBV10-3 with TRBJ2-3; 8 nucleotides agree with TRBD2. The J segment lost 0 bases and the V segment lost 4 bases, leaving 3 bases of the junction unmatched. Looked up from germline, CDR1 is ENHRY and CDR2 is SYGVKD. CDR3 length: 15 amino acids. CDR3 sequence reads: CAISARGESTDTQYF. The CDR3 DNA is TGTGCCATCAGTGCGCGGGGGGAGAGCACAGATACGCAGTATTTT.

This clonotype was counted a few times. The gene calls are TRBV7-9 and TRBJ2-7; 7 nucleotides align to TRBD1. In germline, CDR1 is SEHNR, CDR2 FQNEAQ (reference sequence). The CDR3 covers 17 residues. The J segment lost 2 bases and the V segment lost 6 bases, leaving 16 bases of the junction unmatched. The DNA of the CDR3 is TGTGCCAGCAGTAAATACTCCGGGACAGATTTTACCTACGAGCAGTACTTC. Protein product: CASSKYSGTDFTYEQYF.

This clonotype was seen at least ten times. The J gene is TRBJ2-3, the V gene TRBV12-3 or TRBV12-4; 8 positions agree with TRBD2. V dropped 10 bases and J dropped 3; count of bases not matched to a gene: 6. The CDR3 contains 13 residues. Here the CDR3 reads CANSASGTDTQYF. The CDR3 DNA reads TGTGCCAACTCGGCTAGCGGGACAGATACGCAGTATTTT.

A remark on this clonotype: A much more abundant neighbour one base away suggests this may be a read error. The chain is built from TRBV20-1 and TRBJ2-1; the match to TRBD2 covers 7 bases. The J call is doubtful: the DNA matches TRBJ2-7 better. The CDR3 extends over 16 amino acids. The germline V gene has CDR1 DFQATT and CDR2 SNEGSKA (reference sequence). This CDR3 reads CSARGGQGGDYNEQYF. The CDR3 bases are TGCAGTGCTAGAGGCGGGCAGGGAGGGGACTACAATGAGCAGTACTTC.

The chain joins TRBV7-6 to TRBJ2-4, with 8 bases that match TRBD1. The J call may not be correct, given that the DNA end is closer to TRBJ2-7. In germline, CDR1 is SGHVS, CDR2 FNYEAQ. The length of the CDR3 is 15 residues. CDR3 loop: CASSLQDRGPYEQYF. The DNA for the CDR3 is TGTGCCAGCAGCCTCCAAGACAGGGGACCCTACGAGCAGTACTTC.